This TCR beta chain stems from a study of blood T cell repertoires in COVID-19. With 5 bases removed from V and 2 bases from J, the gap between germline ends came to 17 bases. The CDR3 has 16 amino acids. CDR1 and CDR2 (germline): SGHRS, YFSETQ. In the authors' workflow: Estimates of nucleated cell counts were drawn from the amplification of reference gene primers. Data came from immunoSEQ multiplex PCR; TCRdb stores just in-frame clones and leaves some out. V and J calls and clone size are as listed in that table; D and trimming were resolved from the DNA. The sample has approximately 220,000 clones, 70% to 90% seen once. This clone was found a few times.

This receptor was obtained from a man aged 50 to 60 who had recovered from COVID-19. Sequencing used peripheral blood. The V gene is TRBV5-1, the J gene TRBJ2-1; D is ambiguous. CDR3 protein: CASSHLSGITYNEQFF. The CDR3 nucleotides are TGCGCCAGCAGTCATCTTTCGGGTATAACCTACAATGAGCAGTTCTTC.